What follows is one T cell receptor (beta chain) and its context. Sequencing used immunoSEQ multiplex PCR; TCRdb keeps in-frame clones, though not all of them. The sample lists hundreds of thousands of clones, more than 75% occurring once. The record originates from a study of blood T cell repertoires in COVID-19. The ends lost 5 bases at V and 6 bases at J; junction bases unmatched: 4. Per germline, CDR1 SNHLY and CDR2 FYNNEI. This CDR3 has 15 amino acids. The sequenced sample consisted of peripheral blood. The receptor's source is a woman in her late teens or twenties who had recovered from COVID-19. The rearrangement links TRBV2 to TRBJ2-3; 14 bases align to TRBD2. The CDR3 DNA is TGTGCCAGCAGTACGGGACTAGCGGGAGCTGATACGCAGTATTTT. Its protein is CASSTGLAGADTQYF.